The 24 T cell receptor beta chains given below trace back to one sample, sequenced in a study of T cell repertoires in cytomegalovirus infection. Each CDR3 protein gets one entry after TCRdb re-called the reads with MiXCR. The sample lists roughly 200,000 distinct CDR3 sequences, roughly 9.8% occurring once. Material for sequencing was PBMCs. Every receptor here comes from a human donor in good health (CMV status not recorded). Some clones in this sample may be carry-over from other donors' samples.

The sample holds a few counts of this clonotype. CDR3 region: CSARDTARGNTEAFF. The CDR3 DNA is TGCAGTGCTAGAGACACGGCGCGAGGGAACACTGAAGCTTTCTTT. The chain recombines TRBV20-1 with TRBJ1-1; no reliable D call. V was trimmed by 0 bases and J by 1 base, leaving 12 bases between them. The germline V gene encodes CDR1 DFQATT and CDR2 SNEGSKA (reference sequence). This CDR3 comprises 15 residues.

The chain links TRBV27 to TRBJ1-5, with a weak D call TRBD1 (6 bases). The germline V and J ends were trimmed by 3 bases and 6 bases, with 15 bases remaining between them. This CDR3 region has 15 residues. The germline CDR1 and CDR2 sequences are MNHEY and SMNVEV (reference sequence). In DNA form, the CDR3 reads TGTGCCAGCAGTTTGGGGGGGGCGGGTGTTCAGCCCCAGCATTTT. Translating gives CASSLGGAGVQPQHF.

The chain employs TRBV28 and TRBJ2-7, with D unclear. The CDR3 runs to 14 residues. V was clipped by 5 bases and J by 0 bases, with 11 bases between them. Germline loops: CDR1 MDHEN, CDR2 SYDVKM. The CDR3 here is CASSTGRFSYEQYF. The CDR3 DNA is TGTGCCAGCAGTACGGGTCGATTCTCCTACGAGCAGTACTTC.

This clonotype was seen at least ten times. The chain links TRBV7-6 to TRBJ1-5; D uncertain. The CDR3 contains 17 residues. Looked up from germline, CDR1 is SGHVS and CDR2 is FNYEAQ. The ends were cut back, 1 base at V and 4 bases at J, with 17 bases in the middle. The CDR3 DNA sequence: TGTGCCAGCAGCTTAGGTGGGAGCGCTGTGCCTAATCAGCCCCAGCATTTT. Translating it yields CASSLGGSAVPNQPQHF.

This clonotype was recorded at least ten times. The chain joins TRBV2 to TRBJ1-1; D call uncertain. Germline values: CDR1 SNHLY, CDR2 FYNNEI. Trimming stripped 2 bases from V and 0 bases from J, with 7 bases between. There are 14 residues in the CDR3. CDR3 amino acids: CASSEHGVNTEAFF. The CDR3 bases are TGTGCCAGCAGTGAACATGGTGTGAACACTGAAGCTTTCTTT.

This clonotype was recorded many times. CDR3 in DNA: TGTGCCAGCAGCCAGACAGGTTATTTAAACATTCAGTACTTC. The encoded protein is CASSQTGYLNIQYF. The chain links TRBV7-2 to TRBJ2-4, with D possibly matching TRBD1 (6 bases). CDR3 size: 14 residues. The germline V gene has CDR1 SGHTA and CDR2 FQGNSA. Deletions cut 5 bases from V and 6 bases from J, with 14 bases between.

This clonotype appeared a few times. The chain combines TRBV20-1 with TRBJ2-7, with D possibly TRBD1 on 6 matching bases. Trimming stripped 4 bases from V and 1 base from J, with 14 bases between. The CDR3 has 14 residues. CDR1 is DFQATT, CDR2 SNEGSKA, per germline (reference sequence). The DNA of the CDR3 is TGCAGTGCTAAGTCTACAGGGTCTTCCTACGAGCAGTACTTC. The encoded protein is CSAKSTGSSYEQYF.

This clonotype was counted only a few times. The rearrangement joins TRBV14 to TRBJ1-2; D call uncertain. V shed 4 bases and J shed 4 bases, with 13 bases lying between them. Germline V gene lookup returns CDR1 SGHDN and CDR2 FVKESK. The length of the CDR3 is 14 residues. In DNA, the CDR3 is TGTGCCAGCAGCCCAATGAATCCGCGCTATGGCTACACCTTC. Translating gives CASSPMNPRYGYTF.

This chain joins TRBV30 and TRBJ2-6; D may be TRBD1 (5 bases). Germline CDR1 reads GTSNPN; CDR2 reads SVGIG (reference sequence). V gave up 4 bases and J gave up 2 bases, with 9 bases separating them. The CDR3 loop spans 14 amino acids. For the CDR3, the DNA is TGTGCCTGGAAGCAGGGTGCTGGGGCCAACGTCCTGACTTTC. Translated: CAWKQGAGANVLTF.

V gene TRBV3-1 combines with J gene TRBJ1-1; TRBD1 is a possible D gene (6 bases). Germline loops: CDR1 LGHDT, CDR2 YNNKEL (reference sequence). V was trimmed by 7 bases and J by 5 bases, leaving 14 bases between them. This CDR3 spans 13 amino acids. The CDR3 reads CASTSRGLTEAFF. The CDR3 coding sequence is TGTGCCAGCACCTCGCGGGGGCTTACTGAAGCTTTCTTT. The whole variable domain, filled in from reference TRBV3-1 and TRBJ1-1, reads DTAVSQTPKYLVTQMGNDKSIKCEQNLGHDTMYWYKQDSKKFLKIMFSYNNKELIINETVPNRFSPKSPDKAHLNLHINSLELGDSAVYFCASTSRGLTEAFFGQGTRLTVV.

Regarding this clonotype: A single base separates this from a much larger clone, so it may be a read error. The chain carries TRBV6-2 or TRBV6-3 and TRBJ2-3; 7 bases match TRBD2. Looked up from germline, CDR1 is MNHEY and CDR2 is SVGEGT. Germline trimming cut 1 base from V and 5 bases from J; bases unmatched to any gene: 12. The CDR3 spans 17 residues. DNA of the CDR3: TGTGCCAGCAGTTACTTGGTAGAGGGAGGGCGAAGAGATACGCAGTATTTT. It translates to CASSYLVEGGRRDTQYF.

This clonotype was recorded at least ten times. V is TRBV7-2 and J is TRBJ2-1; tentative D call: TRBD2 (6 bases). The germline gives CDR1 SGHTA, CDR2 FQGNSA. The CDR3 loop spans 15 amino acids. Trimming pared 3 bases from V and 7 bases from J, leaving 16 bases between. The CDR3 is CASSFSGRSGNEQFF. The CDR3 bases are TGTGCCAGCAGCTTCAGTGGGAGGTCCGGGAATGAGCAGTTCTTC.

As DNA, the CDR3 is TGTGCCAGCAGCTTTGCACAGGGGGCCAAAAACATTCAGTACTTC. Protein sequence: CASSFAQGAKNIQYF. V and J are TRBV5-6 and TRBJ2-4, with TRBD1 identical over 7 bases. With V trimmed by 2 bases and J by 1 base, 3 bases remained unmatched. Germline-derived CDR1 and CDR2 are SGHDT and YYEEEE. CDR3 size: 15 residues.

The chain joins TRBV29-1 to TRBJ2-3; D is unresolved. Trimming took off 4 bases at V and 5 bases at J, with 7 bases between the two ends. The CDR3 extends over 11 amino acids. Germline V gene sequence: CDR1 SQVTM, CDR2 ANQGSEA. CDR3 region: CSVAHGDTQYF. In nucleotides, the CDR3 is TGCAGCGTTGCACATGGAGATACGCAGTATTTT.

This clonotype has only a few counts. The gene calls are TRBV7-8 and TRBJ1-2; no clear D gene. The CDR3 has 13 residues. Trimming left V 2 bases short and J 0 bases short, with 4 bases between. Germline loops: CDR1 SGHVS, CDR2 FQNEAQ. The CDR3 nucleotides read TGTGCCAGCAGCTTAAAACCTAACTATGGCTACACCTTC. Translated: CASSLKPNYGYTF.

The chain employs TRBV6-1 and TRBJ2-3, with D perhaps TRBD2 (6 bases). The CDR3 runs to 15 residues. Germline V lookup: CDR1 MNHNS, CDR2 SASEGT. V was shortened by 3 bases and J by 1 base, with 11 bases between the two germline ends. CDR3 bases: TGTGCCAGCAGTGAGCGGGCTAGCGGCACAGATACGCAGTATTTT. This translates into CASSERASGTDTQYF.

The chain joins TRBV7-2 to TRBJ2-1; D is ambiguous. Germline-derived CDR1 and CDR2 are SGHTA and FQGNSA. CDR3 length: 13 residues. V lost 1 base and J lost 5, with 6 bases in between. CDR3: CASSLGANNEQFF. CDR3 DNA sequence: TGTGCCAGCAGCTTAGGGGCCAACAATGAGCAGTTCTTC.

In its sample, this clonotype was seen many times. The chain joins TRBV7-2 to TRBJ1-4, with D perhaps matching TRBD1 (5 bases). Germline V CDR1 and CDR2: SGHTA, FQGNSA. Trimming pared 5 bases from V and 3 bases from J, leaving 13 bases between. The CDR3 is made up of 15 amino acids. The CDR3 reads CASSRSGGANEKLFF. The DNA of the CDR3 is TGTGCCAGCAGCCGAAGTGGGGGTGCTAATGAAAAACTGTTTTTT.

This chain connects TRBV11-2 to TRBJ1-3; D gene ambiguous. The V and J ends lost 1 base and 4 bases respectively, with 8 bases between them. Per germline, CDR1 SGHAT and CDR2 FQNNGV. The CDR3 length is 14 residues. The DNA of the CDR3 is TGTGCCAGCAGCTTAGCTTCGGGGGGAAACACCATATATTTT. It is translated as CASSLASGGNTIYF.

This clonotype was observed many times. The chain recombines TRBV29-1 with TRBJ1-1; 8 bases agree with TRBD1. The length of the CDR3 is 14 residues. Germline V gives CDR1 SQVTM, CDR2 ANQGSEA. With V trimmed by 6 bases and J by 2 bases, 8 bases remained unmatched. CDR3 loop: CSVPGGAENTEAFF. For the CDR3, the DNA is TGCAGCGTCCCAGGGGGCGCGGAAAACACTGAAGCTTTCTTT.

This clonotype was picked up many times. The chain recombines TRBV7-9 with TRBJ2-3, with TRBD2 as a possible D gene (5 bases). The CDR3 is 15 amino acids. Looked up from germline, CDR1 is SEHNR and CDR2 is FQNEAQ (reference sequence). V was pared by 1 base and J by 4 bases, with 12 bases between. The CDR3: CASSLDPGRSDTQYF. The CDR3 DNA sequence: TGTGCCAGCAGCTTAGATCCGGGAAGGTCAGATACGCAGTATTTT.

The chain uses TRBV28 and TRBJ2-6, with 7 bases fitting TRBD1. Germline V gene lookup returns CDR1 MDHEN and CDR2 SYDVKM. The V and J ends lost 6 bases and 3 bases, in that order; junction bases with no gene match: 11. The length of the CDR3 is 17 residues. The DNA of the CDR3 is TGTGCCAGCAGAGACCGGGACAGAGAAGGTGGGGCCAACGTCCTGACTTTC. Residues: CASRDRDREGGANVLTF.

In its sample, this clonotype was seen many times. The CDR3, as DNA: TGTGCCAGCAGCATCGACATGACCGGGGAGCTGTTTTTT. Amino acids: CASSIDMTGELFF. V gene TRBV7-2 combines with J gene TRBJ2-2; D not certain. CDR1 SGHTA and CDR2 FQGNSA come from the germline V gene. The CDR3 totals 13 residues. The V gene lost 5 bases and the J gene lost 5 bases, with 9 bases spanning the gap.

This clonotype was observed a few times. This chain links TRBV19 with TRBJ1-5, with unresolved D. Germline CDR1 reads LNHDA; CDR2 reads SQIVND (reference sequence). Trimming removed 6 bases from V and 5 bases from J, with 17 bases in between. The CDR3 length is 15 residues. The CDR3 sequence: CASSGDSYSDQPQHF. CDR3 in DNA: TGTGCCAGTAGCGGAGACTCATACTCGGATCAGCCCCAGCATTTT.